These 5 T cell receptor beta chains came from one sample sequenced in a study of shared clonotypes between healthy human individuals. Profiling relied on immunoSEQ multiplex PCR, and the TCRdb table lists in-frame clones only, not all of them. The table includes over a million clones, 96% detected once. The sequencing sample was made of naive CD4+ T cells sorted from blood. Stated subset: CD45RA+ positively selected. These receptors were obtained from a man between 25 and 39 years old in good health.

The chain links TRBV6-1 to TRBJ1-4; possible D gene TRBD1, 6 bases. Germline loops: CDR1 MNHNS, CDR2 SASEGT. Trimming stripped 2 bases from V and 8 bases from J, with 15 bases between. The CDR3 runs 15 residues. The DNA of the CDR3 is TGTGCCAGCAGTGAATCTGTAGGGGGGAGAGAAAAACTGTTTTTT. Residues: CASSESVGGREKLFF.

This clone came up once. This chain links TRBV28 with TRBJ1-5; D is possibly TRBD1 (5 bases). This CDR3 comprises 17 residues. Trimming left V 1 base short and J 5 bases short, with 18 bases between. Germline CDR1 MDHEN, CDR2 SYDVKM. As DNA, the CDR3 is TGTGCCAGCAGTTTATCCACCCCGCGGGACGGGGATCAGCCCCAGCATTTT. Its translation: CASSLSTPRDGDQPQHF.

This chain joins TRBV2 and TRBJ2-3; 7 bases are a match to TRBD2. The CDR3 consists of 16 residues. J gave up 5 bases and V 2 bases, and 10 bases lay outside the gene matches. Per the germline V gene, CDR1 is SNHLY and CDR2 is FYNNEI. In DNA, the CDR3 is TGTGCCAGCAGTGAATATAGGCTAGCGGCCCAAGATACGCAGTATTTT. Translating it yields CASSEYRLAAQDTQYF. The whole variable domain, remainder taken from reference TRBV2 and TRBJ2-3, is EPEVTQTPSHQVTQMGQEVILRCVPISNHLYFYWYRQILGQKVEFLVSFYNNEISEKSEIFDDQFSVERPDGSNFTLKIRSTKLEDSAMYFCASSEYRLAAQDTQYFGPGTRLTVL.

The genes are TRBV10-3 and TRBJ2-1, with 7 bases that match TRBD2. The CDR3 is 13 amino acids. Trimming cost V 9 bases and J 9 bases; bases outside gene matches: 11. Germline CDR1 and CDR2: ENHRY and SYGVKD. The CDR3 protein is CAILDGEGGEQFF. The CDR3 DNA sequence: TGTGCCATACTGGATGGGGAGGGAGGTGAGCAGTTCTTC.

This chain links TRBV27 with TRBJ1-4; 8 bases map to TRBD1. The germline V gene encodes CDR1 MNHEY and CDR2 SMNVEV (reference sequence). Trimming at V came to 5 bases and at J to 4 bases, leaving 6 bases not matched to a gene. This CDR3 has 15 residues. This CDR3 reads CASSNGQGFNEKLFF. CDR3 nucleotides: TGTGCCAGCAGTAACGGACAGGGTTTTAATGAAAAACTGTTTTTT.